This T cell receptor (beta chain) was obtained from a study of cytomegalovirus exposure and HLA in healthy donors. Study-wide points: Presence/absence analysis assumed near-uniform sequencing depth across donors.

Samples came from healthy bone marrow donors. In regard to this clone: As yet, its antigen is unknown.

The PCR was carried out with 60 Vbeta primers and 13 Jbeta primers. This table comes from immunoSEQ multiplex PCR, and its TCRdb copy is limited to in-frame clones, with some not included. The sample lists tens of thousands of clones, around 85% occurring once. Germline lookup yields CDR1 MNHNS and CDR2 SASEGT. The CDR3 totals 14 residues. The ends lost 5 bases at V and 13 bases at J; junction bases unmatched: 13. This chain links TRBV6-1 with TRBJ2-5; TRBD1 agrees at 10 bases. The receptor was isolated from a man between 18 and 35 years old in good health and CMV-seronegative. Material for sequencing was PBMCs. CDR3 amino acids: CASSSGTGAGNLYF. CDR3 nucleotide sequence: TGTGCCAGCAGTTCCGGGACAGGGGCGGGAAATCTGTACTTC.